What follows describes a single TCR beta chain. Sequenced by immunoSEQ multiplex PCR; TCRdb stores in-frame clones only, minus some. Altogether about 100,000 clones are present, roughly 90% being singletons, with the ten largest covering roughly 0.84%. This sample was taken from a study of OX40 agonist ivuxolimab in advanced cancers. Trimming removed 5 bases at V and 7 bases at J, with 9 bases between. The CDR3 sequence is 11 residues long. CDR1 and CDR2 from the germline V gene are KGHSH and LQKENI. This chain uses TRBV18 with TRBJ2-7; D is unclear. The sequenced sample was CD4+ or CD8+ T cells sorted from blood, obtained in a trial of the OX40 agonist ivuxolimab. The receptor was derived from an adult with an advanced solid tumor such as melanoma, head and neck, liver or kidney cancer. CDR3 in amino acids: CASSSLKEQYF. The CDR3 DNA reads as TGTGCCAGCTCAAGCCTAAAAGAGCAGTACTTC.